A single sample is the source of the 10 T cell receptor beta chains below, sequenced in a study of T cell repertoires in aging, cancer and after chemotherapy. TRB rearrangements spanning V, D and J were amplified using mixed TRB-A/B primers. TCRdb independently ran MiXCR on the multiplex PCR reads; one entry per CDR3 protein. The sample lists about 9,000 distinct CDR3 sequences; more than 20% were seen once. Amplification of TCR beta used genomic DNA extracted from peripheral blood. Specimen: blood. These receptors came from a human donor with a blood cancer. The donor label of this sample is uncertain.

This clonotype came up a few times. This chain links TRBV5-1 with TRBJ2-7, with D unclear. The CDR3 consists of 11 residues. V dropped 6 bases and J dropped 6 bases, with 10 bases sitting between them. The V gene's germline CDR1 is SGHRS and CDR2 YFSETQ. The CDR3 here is CASMEGIEQYF. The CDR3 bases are TGCGCCAGCATGGAAGGGATCGAGCAGTACTTC.

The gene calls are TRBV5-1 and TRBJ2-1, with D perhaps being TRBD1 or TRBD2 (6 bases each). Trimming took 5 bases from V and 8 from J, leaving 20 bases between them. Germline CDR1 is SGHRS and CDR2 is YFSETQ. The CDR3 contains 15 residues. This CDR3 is CASSTGAREFDEQFF. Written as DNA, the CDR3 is TGCGCCAGCAGTACGGGGGCACGCGAGTTCGATGAGCAGTTCTTC.

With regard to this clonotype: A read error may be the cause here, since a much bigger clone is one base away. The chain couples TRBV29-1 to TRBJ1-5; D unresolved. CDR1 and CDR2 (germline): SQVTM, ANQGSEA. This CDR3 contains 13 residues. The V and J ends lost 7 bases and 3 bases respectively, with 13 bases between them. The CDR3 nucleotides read TGCAGCGCTGGCGTTGGCTTCAATCAGCCCCAGCATTTT. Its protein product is CSAGVGFNQPQHF.

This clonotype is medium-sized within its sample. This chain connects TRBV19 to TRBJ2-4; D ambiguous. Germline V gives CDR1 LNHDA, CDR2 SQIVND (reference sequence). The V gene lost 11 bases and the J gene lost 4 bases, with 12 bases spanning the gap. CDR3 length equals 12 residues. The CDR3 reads CAVYSRKNIQYF. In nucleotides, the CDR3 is TGTGCCGTCTACTCGAGGAAAAACATTCAGTACTTC. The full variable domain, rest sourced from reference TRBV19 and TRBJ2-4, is DGGITQSPKYLFRKEGQNVTLSCEQNLNHDAMYWYRQDPGQGLRLIYYSQIVNDFQKGDIAEGYSVSREKKESFPLTVTSAQKNPTAFYLCAVYSRKNIQYFGAGTRLSVL.

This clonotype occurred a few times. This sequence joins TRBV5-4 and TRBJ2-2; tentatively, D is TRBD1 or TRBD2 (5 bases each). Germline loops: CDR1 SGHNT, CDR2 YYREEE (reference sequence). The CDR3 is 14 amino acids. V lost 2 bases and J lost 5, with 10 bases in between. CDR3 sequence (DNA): TGTGCCAGCAGCTTCCGAGGGGCAACCGGGGAGCTGTTTTTT. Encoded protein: CASSFRGATGELFF. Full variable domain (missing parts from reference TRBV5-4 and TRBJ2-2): ETGVTQSPTHLIKTRGQQVTLRCSSQSGHNTVSWYQQALGQGPQFIFQYYREEENGRGNFPPRFSGLQFPNYSSELNVNALELDDSALYLCASSFRGATGELFFGEGSRLTVL.

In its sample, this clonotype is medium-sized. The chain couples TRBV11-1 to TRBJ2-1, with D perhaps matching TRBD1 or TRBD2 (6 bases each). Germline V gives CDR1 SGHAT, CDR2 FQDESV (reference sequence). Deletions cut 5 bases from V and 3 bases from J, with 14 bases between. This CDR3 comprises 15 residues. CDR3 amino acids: CASSRGGKFYNEQFF. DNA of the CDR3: TGTGCCAGCAGCCGAGGGGGGAAATTCTACAATGAGCAGTTCTTC. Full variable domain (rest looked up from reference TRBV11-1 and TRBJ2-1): EAEVAQSPRYKITEKSQAVAFWCDPISGHATLYWYRQILGQGPELLVQFQDESVVDDSQLPKDRFSAERLKGVDSTLKIQPAELGDSAMYLCASSRGGKFYNEQFFGPGTRLTVL.

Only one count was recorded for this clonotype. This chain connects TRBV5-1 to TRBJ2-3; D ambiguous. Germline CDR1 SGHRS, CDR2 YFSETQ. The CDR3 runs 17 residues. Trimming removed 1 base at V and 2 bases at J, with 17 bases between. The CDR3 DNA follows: TGCGCCAGCAGCTTGAAAACCCGGACCGAGGTCACAGATACGCAGTATTTT. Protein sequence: CASSLKTRTEVTDTQYF.

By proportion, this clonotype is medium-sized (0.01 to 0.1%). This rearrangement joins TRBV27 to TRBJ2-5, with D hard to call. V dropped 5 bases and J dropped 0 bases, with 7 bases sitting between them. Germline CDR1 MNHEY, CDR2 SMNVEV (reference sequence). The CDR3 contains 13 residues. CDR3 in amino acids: CASSPLHQETQYF. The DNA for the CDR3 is TGTGCCAGCAGTCCACTACACCAAGAGACCCAGTACTTC.

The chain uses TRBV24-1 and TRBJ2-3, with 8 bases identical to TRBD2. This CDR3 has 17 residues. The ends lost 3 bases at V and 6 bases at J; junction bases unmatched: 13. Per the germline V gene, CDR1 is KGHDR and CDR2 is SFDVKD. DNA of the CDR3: TGTGCCACCAGTGATACTACCGACGGGGGGGGGTCGGATACGCAGTATTTT. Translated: CATSDTTDGGGSDTQYF.

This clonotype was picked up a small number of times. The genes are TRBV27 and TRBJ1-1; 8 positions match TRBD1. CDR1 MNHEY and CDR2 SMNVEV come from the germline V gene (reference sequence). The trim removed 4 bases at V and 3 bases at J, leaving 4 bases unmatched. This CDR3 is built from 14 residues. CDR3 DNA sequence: TGTGCCAGCAGTTCAGGGGGCATGGACACTGAAGCTTTCTTT. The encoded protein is CASSSGGMDTEAFF.